Listed here are 10 T cell receptor beta chains from one sample, sequenced in a study of cytomegalovirus exposure and HLA in healthy donors. It was with 60 Vbeta and 13 Jbeta primers that the PCR ran. Profiling relied on immunoSEQ multiplex PCR, and the TCRdb table lists in-frame clones only, not all of them. The sample has approximately 150,000 clones, around three quarters seen once. Sequenced input: PBMCs. These receptor sequences come from a male donor in good health and CMV-seronegative.

The chain joins TRBV11-2 to TRBJ1-4; D is unresolved. The CDR3 is 13 amino acids. Germline V gene data show CDR1 as SGHAT and CDR2 as FQNNGV. Trimming cost V 2 bases and J 8 bases, with 9 bases left between them. CDR3 sequence: CASSLQALEKLFF. In nucleotides, the CDR3 is TGTGCCAGCAGCTTACAAGCTTTGGAAAAACTGTTTTTT.

The rearrangement joins TRBV4-1 to TRBJ2-7; maybe TRBD2 (6 bases). The CDR3 consists of 15 residues. V was shortened by 0 bases and J by 9 bases, with 18 bases between the two germline ends. Germline V CDR1 and CDR2: MGHRA, YSYEKL. The DNA of the CDR3 is TGCGCCAGCAGCCAAGATTCCGGATCGGGGGTTGGGCAGTACTTC. This encodes CASSQDSGSGVGQYF.

V is TRBV20-1 and J is TRBJ1-1; D remains unclear. Trimming took 2 bases from V and 5 from J, leaving 6 bases between them. The CDR3 totals 11 residues. Germline V gene data show CDR1 as DFQATT and CDR2 as SNEGSKA (reference sequence). The CDR3 DNA follows: TGCAGTGCTAGACAGGATACTGAAGCTTTCTTT. This sequence encodes CSARQDTEAFF.

This clone was detected a few times. The rearrangement uses TRBV7-9 and TRBJ1-1, with a tentative D call TRBD1 (6 bases). CDR3 length: 14 residues. CDR1 is SEHNR and CDR2 is FQNEAQ in the germline V gene (reference sequence). V lost 5 bases and J 4 bases, leaving 14 bases between the germline ends. CDR3 loop: CASSRPGQSTEAFF. For the CDR3, the DNA is TGTGCCAGCAGCCGACCCGGACAGTCCACTGAAGCTTTCTTT.

The CDR3 sequence is CASSTWRGGTEDYEQYF. The CDR3 nucleotides read TGTGCCAGTAGTACCTGGAGAGGGGGGACAGAGGACTACGAGCAGTACTTC. The chain employs TRBV19 and TRBJ2-7; D is perhaps TRBD1 (7 bases). CDR1 and CDR2 (germline): LNHDA, SQIVND (reference sequence). Trimming took 4 bases from V and 3 from J, leaving 22 bases between them. The CDR3 extends over 17 amino acids.

This clone was recorded only once. The chain uses TRBV7-9 and TRBJ1-4, with a tentative D call TRBD1 (6 bases). Germline loops: CDR1 SEHNR, CDR2 FQNEAQ (reference sequence). This CDR3 region has 16 residues. Trimming left V 8 bases short and J 4 bases short, with 20 bases between. CDR3: CASSPLIGQLNEKLFF. The CDR3 coding sequence is TGTGCCAGCTCACCCCTGATCGGACAGCTTAATGAAAAACTGTTTTTT.

This clone has more than one count but fewer than ten. This rearrangement joins TRBV18 to TRBJ2-4; the D gene is possibly TRBD1 (5 bases). The length of the CDR3 is 16 residues. Germline assignment: CDR1 KGHSH and CDR2 LQKENI. V shed 2 bases and J shed 0 bases, with 11 bases lying between them. CDR3 protein: CASSPKDSLAKNIQYF. As DNA, the CDR3 is TGTGCCAGCTCACCAAAAGACAGTTTAGCCAAAAACATTCAGTACTTC.

The CDR3 spells CASSPPSLGNTIYF. The CDR3 DNA is TGTGCCAGCTCACCACCTTCCTTGGGAAACACCATATATTTT. The chain has TRBV18 and TRBJ1-3, with unresolved D. Trimming shortened V by 0 bases and J by 4 bases, and 7 bases separated the two germline ends. The CDR3 totals 14 residues. Germline V gene data show CDR1 as KGHSH and CDR2 as LQKENI. The whole variable domain, filled in from reference TRBV18 and TRBJ1-3, reads NAGVMQNPRHLVRRRGQEARLRCSPMKGHSHVYWYRQLPEEGLKFMVYLQKENIIDESGMPKERFSAEFPKEGPSILRIQQVVRGDSAAYFCASSPPSLGNTIYFGEGSWLTVV.

This chain uses TRBV28 with TRBJ2-3; TRBD2 might be the D (6 bases). Germline assignment: CDR1 MDHEN and CDR2 SYDVKM. Deletions cut 5 bases from V and 0 bases from J, with 15 bases between. The CDR3 runs to 16 residues. Here the CDR3 DNA reads TGTGCCAGCAGTCCCTATTGGCGGGGAAGCACAGATACGCAGTATTTT. The encoded protein is CASSPYWRGSTDTQYF.

The genes are TRBV7-9 and TRBJ2-3, with 8 positions matching TRBD2. V was pared by 2 bases and J by 3 bases, with 10 bases of the junction left unmatched. The length of the CDR3 is 17 residues. Germline V gives CDR1 SEHNR, CDR2 FQNEAQ (reference sequence). The CDR3 region is CASSLPTSGLGTDTQYF. The CDR3 DNA reads as TGTGCCAGCAGCTTACCTACTAGCGGCTTGGGGACAGATACGCAGTATTTT.